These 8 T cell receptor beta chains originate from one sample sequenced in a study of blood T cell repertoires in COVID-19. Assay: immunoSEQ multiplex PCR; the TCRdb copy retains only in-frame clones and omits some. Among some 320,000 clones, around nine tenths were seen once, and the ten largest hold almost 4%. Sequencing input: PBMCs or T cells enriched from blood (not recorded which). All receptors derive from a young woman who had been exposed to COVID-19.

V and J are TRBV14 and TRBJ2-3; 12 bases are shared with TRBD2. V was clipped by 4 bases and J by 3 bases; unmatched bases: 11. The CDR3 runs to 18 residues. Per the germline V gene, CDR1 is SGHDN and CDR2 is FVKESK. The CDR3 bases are TGTGCCAGCAGCCCTCTAGCGGGGGGGCCATTAGGGACAGATACGCAGTATTTT. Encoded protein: CASSPLAGGPLGTDTQYF.

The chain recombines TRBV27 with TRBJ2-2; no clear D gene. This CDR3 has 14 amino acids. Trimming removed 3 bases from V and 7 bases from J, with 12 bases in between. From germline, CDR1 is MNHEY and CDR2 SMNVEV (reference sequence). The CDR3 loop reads CASSLGPPSGELFF. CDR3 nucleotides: TGTGCCAGCAGTTTGGGCCCCCCGAGCGGGGAGCTGTTTTTT.

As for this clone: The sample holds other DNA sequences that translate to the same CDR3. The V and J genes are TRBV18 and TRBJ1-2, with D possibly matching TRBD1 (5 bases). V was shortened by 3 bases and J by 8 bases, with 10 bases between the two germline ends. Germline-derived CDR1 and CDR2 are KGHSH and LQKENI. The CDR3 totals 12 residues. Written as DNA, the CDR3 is TGTGCCAGCTCACCGGGAGGGGACGGCTACACCTTC. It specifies CASSPGGDGYTF.

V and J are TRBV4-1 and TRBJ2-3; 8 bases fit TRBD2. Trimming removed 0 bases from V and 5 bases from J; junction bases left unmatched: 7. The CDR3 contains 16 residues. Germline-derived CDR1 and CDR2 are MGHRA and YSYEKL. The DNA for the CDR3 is TGCGCCAGCAGCCAAGATCACGGACTAGCTAGAGATACGCAGTATTTT. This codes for CASSQDHGLARDTQYF.

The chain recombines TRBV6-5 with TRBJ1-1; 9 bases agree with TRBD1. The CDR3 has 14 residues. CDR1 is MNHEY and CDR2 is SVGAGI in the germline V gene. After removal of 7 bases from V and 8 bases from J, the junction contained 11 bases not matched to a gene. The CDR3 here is CASIGLDRGKEAFF. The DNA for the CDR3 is TGTGCCAGCATCGGCCTGGACAGGGGAAAAGAAGCTTTCTTT.

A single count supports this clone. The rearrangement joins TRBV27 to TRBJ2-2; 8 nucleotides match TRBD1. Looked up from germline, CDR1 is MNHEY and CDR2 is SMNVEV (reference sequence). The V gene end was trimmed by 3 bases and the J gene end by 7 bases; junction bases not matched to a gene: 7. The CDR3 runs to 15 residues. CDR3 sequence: CASSLRTGSHGELFF. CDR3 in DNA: TGTGCCAGCAGTTTGCGGACAGGGTCCCACGGGGAGCTGTTTTTT.

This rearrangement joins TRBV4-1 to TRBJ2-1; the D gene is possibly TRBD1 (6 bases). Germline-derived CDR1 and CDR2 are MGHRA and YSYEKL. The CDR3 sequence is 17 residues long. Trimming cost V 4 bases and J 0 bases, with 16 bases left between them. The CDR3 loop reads CASSPYKTGSSYNEQFF. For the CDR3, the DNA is TGCGCCAGCAGCCCCTACAAAACAGGGAGCTCCTACAATGAGCAGTTCTTC.

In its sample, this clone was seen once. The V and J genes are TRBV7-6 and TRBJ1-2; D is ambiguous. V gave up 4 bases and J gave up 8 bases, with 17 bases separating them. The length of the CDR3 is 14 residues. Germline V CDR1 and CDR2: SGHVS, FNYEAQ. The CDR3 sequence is CASSSRVEGRGYTF. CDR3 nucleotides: TGTGCCAGCAGCTCCCGCGTGGAGGGTCGAGGCTACACCTTC.